This T cell receptor (beta chain) is from a study of blood T cells in healthy people across ages. Germline V CDR1 and CDR2: DFQATT, SNEGSKA (reference sequence). This CDR3 contains 13 residues. J lost 0 bases, V lost 3 bases, and 2 bases had no gene match. With a J-beta primer mix and a sample-barcoded 5' primer, a second PCR ran about 7 to 12 cycles. TCRdb recomputed calls from the 5' RACE reads with MiXCR, one row per CDR3 protein. Among around 1,800,000 distinct CDR3 sequences listed, about two fifths were seen once. The sequence came from a human donor in good health. The chain is built from TRBV20-1 and TRBJ2-7, with 7 bases aligning to TRBD2. The sample comprised blood. The CDR3 protein is CSASWGGSYEQYF. The CDR3 DNA follows: TGCAGTGCTAGTTGGGGGGGCTCCTACGAGCAGTACTTC.